Listed below are T cell receptor beta chains from one sample, sequenced in a study of regulatory T cells in long-lasting Graves disease. One entry per CDR3 protein, called by TCRdb with MiXCR from the multiplex PCR reads. The table records 550,000 to 650,000 distinct CDR3 sequences, roughly 16% of them present only once. These records were also assigned to another study, of T cells in Graves' hyperthyroidism and ophthalmopathy.

This material consisted of peripheral blood mononuclear cells (PBMCs), taken at new diagnosis, from a patient treated with antithyroid drugs. These receptors were obtained from a young man with Graves disease. CDR3s include the opening cysteine and the closing phenylalanine or tryptophan. Each record gives: clone size, V gene, J gene, D gene, CDR3 protein, CDR3 DNA. A D gene is named only where the DNA matches it firmly. Clone size is given for some rows only: seen once, a few or many times, or a class if the clone is expanded.

clone_size: many
v_call: TRBV7-3
j_call: TRBJ2-1
d_call: .
cdr3_aa: CASSNSGEQFF
cdr3_nt: TGTGCCAGCAGCAATAGCGGAGAGCAGTTCTTC

clone_size: few
v_call: TRBV11-2
j_call: TRBJ2-7
d_call: TRBD1
cdr3_aa: CASSLGPGTVYEQYF
cdr3_nt: TGTGCCAGCAGCTTAGGGCCCGGGACAGTATACGAGCAGTACTTC

clone_size: .
v_call: TRBV6-1
j_call: TRBJ2-3
d_call: TRBD2
cdr3_aa: CASSLTSGSRRHF
cdr3_nt: TGTGCCAGCAGTCTCACTAGCGGGTCCAGGAGGCATTTT

clone_size: .
v_call: TRBV10-1
j_call: TRBJ2-7
d_call: .
cdr3_aa: CASSEAPGPGYEQYF
cdr3_nt: TGCGCCAGCAGTGAGGCTCCGGGCCCAGGGTACGAGCAGTACTTC

clone_size: few
v_call: TRBV20-1
j_call: TRBJ2-3
d_call: .
cdr3_aa: CSALSGPSTDTQYF
cdr3_nt: TGCAGTGCCCTGAGCGGGCCTAGCACAGATACGCAGTATTTT

clone_size: .
v_call: TRBV28
j_call: TRBJ2-1
d_call: TRBD2
cdr3_aa: CASRIAGVVSEQFF
cdr3_nt: TGTGCCAGCAGAATAGCGGGAGTGGTTAGTGAGCAGTTCTTC

clone_size: .
v_call: TRBV7-2
j_call: TRBJ2-7
d_call: .
cdr3_aa: CASSAAGFGYEQYF
cdr3_nt: TGTGCCAGCAGCGCGGCGGGATTCGGGTACGAGCAGTACTTC

clone_size: few
v_call: TRBV14
j_call: TRBJ2-2
d_call: .
cdr3_aa: CASSQSRANTGELFF
cdr3_nt: TGTGCCAGCAGCCAGTCCAGGGCGAACACCGGGGAGCTGTTTTTT

clone_size: many
v_call: TRBV29-1
j_call: TRBJ1-5
d_call: .
cdr3_aa: CSVEHRRGQPQHF
cdr3_nt: TGCAGCGTTGAACACCGGAGGGGGCAGCCCCAGCATTTT

clone_size: many
v_call: TRBV27
j_call: TRBJ2-7
d_call: .
cdr3_aa: CATRTLDSPYEQYF
cdr3_nt: TGTGCCACCCGGACCTTGGACAGTCCCTACGAGCAGTACTTC

clone_size: many
v_call: TRBV6-2/TRBV6-3
j_call: TRBJ2-7
d_call: .
cdr3_aa: CASSFETTYEQYF
cdr3_nt: TGTGCCAGCAGTTTCGAGACTACCTACGAGCAGTACTTC

clone_size: few
v_call: TRBV28
j_call: TRBJ2-3
d_call: .
cdr3_aa: CASGDNTDTQYF
cdr3_nt: TGTGCCAGCGGTGATAACACAGATACGCAGTATTTT

clone_size: many
v_call: TRBV5-1
j_call: TRBJ1-1
d_call: .
cdr3_aa: CASSLGQRPRMNTEAFF
cdr3_nt: TGCGCCAGCAGCTTGGGACAGCGCCCAAGAATGAACACTGAAGCTTTCTTT

clone_size: many
v_call: TRBV20-1
j_call: TRBJ2-7
d_call: .
cdr3_aa: CSASGAYEQYF
cdr3_nt: TGCAGTGCTAGCGGAGCCTACGAGCAGTACTTC

clone_size: few
v_call: TRBV18
j_call: TRBJ1-5
d_call: .
cdr3_aa: CASSPRGDRYQPQHF
cdr3_nt: TGTGCCAGCTCACCCCGAGGGGATCGGTACCAGCCCCAGCATTTT

clone_size: many
v_call: TRBV5-1
j_call: TRBJ2-7
d_call: TRBD1
cdr3_aa: CASSLRSTGRYEQYF
cdr3_nt: TGCGCCAGCAGCTTAAGATCGACAGGGCGGTACGAGCAGTACTTC

clone_size: many
v_call: TRBV11-1
j_call: TRBJ2-3
d_call: .
cdr3_aa: CASSFVPGTDTQYF
cdr3_nt: TGTGCCAGCAGCTTCGTACCAGGGACAGATACGCAGTATTTT

clone_size: .
v_call: TRBV20-1
j_call: TRBJ2-7
d_call: TRBD2
cdr3_aa: CSASGTSGIEQYF
cdr3_nt: TGCAGTGCTAGCGGGACTAGCGGGATCGAGCAGTACTTC

clone_size: few
v_call: TRBV27
j_call: TRBJ2-5
d_call: .
cdr3_aa: CASSFRGLQYQETQYF
cdr3_nt: TGTGCCAGCAGTTTCCGGGGACTTCAGTACCAAGAGACCCAGTACTTC

clone_size: many
v_call: TRBV10-3
j_call: TRBJ1-1
d_call: TRBD1
cdr3_aa: CAISPQGTIRGAFF
cdr3_nt: TGTGCCATCAGCCCACAGGGGACGATCCGCGGAGCTTTCTTT

clone_size: .
v_call: TRBV7-2
j_call: TRBJ2-2
d_call: .
cdr3_aa: CASSPWTENTGELFF
cdr3_nt: TGTGCCAGCAGCCCTTGGACCGAGAACACCGGGGAGCTGTTTTTT

clone_size: .
v_call: TRBV10-3
j_call: TRBJ1-2
d_call: .
cdr3_aa: CAISGQATTNNYGYTF
cdr3_nt: TGTGCCATCAGTGGACAGGCGACAACGAATAACTATGGCTACACCTTC

clone_size: many
v_call: TRBV29-1
j_call: TRBJ2-5
d_call: .
cdr3_aa: CSVELLDRQETQYF
cdr3_nt: TGCAGCGTTGAACTCTTGGACAGACAAGAGACCCAGTACTTC

clone_size: .
v_call: TRBV5-5
j_call: TRBJ2-3
d_call: .
cdr3_aa: CASSLGTVGSTDTQYF
cdr3_nt: TGTGCCAGCAGCTTAGGGACCGTTGGGAGCACAGATACGCAGTATTTT

clone_size: few
v_call: TRBV7-9
j_call: TRBJ2-1
d_call: TRBD2
cdr3_aa: CASSLPPGRATYNEQFF
cdr3_nt: TGTGCCAGCAGCTTACCGCCGGGGAGGGCAACCTACAATGAGCAGTTCTTC

clone_size: many
v_call: TRBV28
j_call: TRBJ2-2
d_call: .
cdr3_aa: CASRFESGELFF
cdr3_nt: TGTGCCAGCCGTTTCGAGTCTGGGGAGCTGTTTTTT

clone_size: .
v_call: TRBV5-8
j_call: TRBJ1-6
d_call: .
cdr3_aa: CASSPRVPGDSPLHF
cdr3_nt: TGTGCCAGCAGCCCCCGTGTCCCAGGGGATTCACCCCTCCACTTT

clone_size: .
v_call: TRBV7-2
j_call: TRBJ2-1
d_call: TRBD2
cdr3_aa: CASCPLSGSVQFF
cdr3_nt: TGTGCCAGCTGCCCTTTAAGCGGGAGTGTGCAGTTCTTC

clone_size: few
v_call: TRBV5-1
j_call: TRBJ2-2
d_call: .
cdr3_aa: CASSLGYGTGELFF
cdr3_nt: TGCGCCAGCAGCTTGGGTTACGGCACCGGGGAGCTGTTTTTT

clone_size: .
v_call: TRBV20-1
j_call: TRBJ1-4
d_call: TRBD1
cdr3_aa: CSASEYRGTNEKLFF
cdr3_nt: TGCAGTGCTAGCGAATACAGGGGGACTAATGAAAAACTGTTTTTT

clone_size: .
v_call: TRBV10-3
j_call: TRBJ2-7
d_call: TRBD2
cdr3_aa: CASSPSGRVFEQYF
cdr3_nt: TGTGCCAGCAGCCCTAGCGGGAGGGTCTTCGAGCAGTACTTC